The clone carrying this T cell receptor beta chain was detected a few times. How the authors handled the data: Researchers report that nucleated cell counts were estimated from reference gene primer amplification. Generated by immunoSEQ multiplex PCR, the TCRdb table keeps only in-frame clones and is missing some. D and trimming come from the DNA, and the V and J calls and clone size come from that table. There are about 140,000 clones in the sample; about 87% occur only once, and 9.5% to 11% lies in the top ten. These data are taken from a study of blood T cell repertoires in COVID-19. Overall study context: The study drew acute and convalescent COVID-19 samples from the United States, Italy and Spain. The cDNA or gDNA used as material had been derived from T cells, B-cell-depleted T cells, or PBMCs.

V was cut by 7 bases and J by 2 bases, with 12 bases left in between. CDR3 length: 13 amino acids. CDR1 ENHRY and CDR2 SYGVKD come from the germline V gene. The sequencing sample was made of peripheral blood. This rearrangement joins TRBV10-3 to TRBJ2-7; TRBD1 might be the D (6 bases). The clonotype comes from a woman older than 75 with acute or convalescent COVID-19. CDR3 in DNA: TGTGCCATCACTAGGGACAATACCTACGAGCAGTACTTC. This gives the protein CAITRDNTYEQYF.